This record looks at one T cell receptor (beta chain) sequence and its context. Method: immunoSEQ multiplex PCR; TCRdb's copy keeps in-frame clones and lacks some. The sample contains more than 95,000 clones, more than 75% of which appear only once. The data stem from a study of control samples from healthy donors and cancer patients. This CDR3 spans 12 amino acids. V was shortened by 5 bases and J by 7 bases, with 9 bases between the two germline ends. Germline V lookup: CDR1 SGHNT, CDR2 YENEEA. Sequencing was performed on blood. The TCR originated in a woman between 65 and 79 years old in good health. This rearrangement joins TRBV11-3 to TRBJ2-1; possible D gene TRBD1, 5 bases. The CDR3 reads CASSRQGNEQFF. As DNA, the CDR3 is TGTGCCAGCAGCCGCCAGGGAAATGAGCAGTTCTTC.